This passage covers 28 T cell receptor beta chains from one sample sequenced in a study of T cell responses to AZD1222 COVID-19 vaccine (dated by TCRdb to the early 2020s). According to the study, the label for this sample's time point signals: baseline before first vaccination. Libraries came from the immunoSEQ multiplex PCR assay. Sourced from immuneACCESS, this table was stored by TCRdb with only in-frame sequences that have V and J called. A share of the clones is absent; for the studies checked, an unresolved V gene accounts for under half, and the remainder has no known explanation. The sample table shows 90,000 to 120,000 clones, and about 87% are seen once. More than 8% of the sample belongs to the ten largest clones. The sequencing here drew on peripheral blood, taken on day 0 of AZD1222 vaccination. All receptors come from an adult in good health.

The chain links TRBV19 to TRBJ2-7; 12 positions match TRBD1. CDR1 is LNHDA and CDR2 is SQIVND in the germline V gene (reference sequence). The CDR3 sequence is 14 residues long. V was clipped by 6 bases and J by 4 bases; unmatched bases: 4. In DNA form, the CDR3 reads TGTGCCAGTAGGGGGACAGGGGGCCCTTACGAGCAGTACTTC. It specifies CASRGTGGPYEQYF.

This chain connects TRBV19 to TRBJ1-3, with D tentatively TRBD1 (6 bases). Germline CDR1 is LNHDA and CDR2 is SQIVND (reference sequence). Trimming pared 9 bases from V and 3 bases from J, leaving 21 bases between. The CDR3 is 16 amino acids. The CDR3 nucleotides read TGTGCCAGGCCGACAGGAGGGCTGGCTGGTGGAAACACCATATATTTT. This gives the protein CARPTGGLAGGNTIYF. The variable domain in full, completed from reference TRBV19 and TRBJ1-3, reads DGGITQSPKYLFRKEGQNVTLSCEQNLNHDAMYWYRQDPGQGLRLIYYSQIVNDFQKGDIAEGYSVSREKKESFPLTVTSAQKNPTAFYLCARPTGGLAGGNTIYFGEGSWLTVV.

The chain joins TRBV4-3 to TRBJ1-3; D possibly corresponds to TRBD1 (6 bases). This CDR3 comprises 15 residues. Between the trimmed V and J ends, which lost 1 base and 4 bases, there was a span of 11 bases. Germline V gene sequence: CDR1 LGHNA, CDR2 YSLEER. The chain's CDR3 is CASSQGTAPGNTIYF. CDR3 nucleotide sequence: TGCGCCAGCAGCCAAGGGACAGCCCCAGGAAACACCATATATTTT.

This chain connects TRBV4-2 to TRBJ2-2; D could derive from TRBD1 or TRBD2 (6 bases each). The CDR3 contains 16 residues. Deletions cut 4 bases from V and 5 bases from J, with 17 bases between. Germline values: CDR1 LGHNA, CDR2 YNFKEQ. The CDR3 region has the DNA TGTGCCAGCAGCCTTAATAGGGGGGCGGCGACCGGGGAGCTGTTTTTT. It is translated as CASSLNRGAATGELFF.

The chain recombines TRBV5-4 with TRBJ2-5; D is unclear. V lost 4 bases and J lost 2, with 3 bases in between. The V gene's germline CDR1 is SGHNT and CDR2 YYREEE (reference sequence). The CDR3 consists of 11 residues. The CDR3 DNA sequence: TGTGCCAGCAGCGTACAAGAGACCCAGTACTTC. Translation gives CASSVQETQYF.

The V gene is TRBV2, the J gene TRBJ1-4; D gene uncertain. The CDR3 totals 13 residues. Germline V gives CDR1 SNHLY, CDR2 FYNNEI. V lost 7 bases, J lost 4 bases, and 10 bases lay in between. This chain's CDR3 is CASMAANNEKLFF. CDR3 sequence (DNA): TGTGCCAGCATGGCAGCAAATAATGAAAAACTGTTTTTT.

CDR3 nucleotide sequence: TGTGCCAGCAGTTACTTCCGAGGGGGAACAGTTCCTGGCTACACCTTC. This sequence encodes CASSYFRGGTVPGYTF. The chain uses TRBV6-2 or TRBV6-3 and TRBJ1-2, with a possible D match to TRBD1 (6 bases). Germline V CDR1 and CDR2: MNHEY, SVGEGT. The CDR3 consists of 16 residues. Trimming took 1 base from V and 7 from J, leaving 19 bases between them.

The chain is built from TRBV6-2 or TRBV6-3 and TRBJ2-7; D might be TRBD1 or TRBD2, each matching 6 bases. Per germline, CDR1 MNHEY and CDR2 SVGEGT. This CDR3 contains 14 residues. Trimming took 5 bases from V and 8 from J, leaving 19 bases between them. In DNA, the CDR3 is TGTGCCAGCAGTCACCGGATGGGGGGCGAACAGCAGTACTTC. Translation gives CASSHRMGGEQQYF.

In the case of this clone: It is unclear where the CDR3 begins or ends on the DNA, so no DNA is shown, and the CDR3 is as TCRdb lists it. The V and J genes are TRBV6-6 and TRBJ1-1. Germline V CDR1 and CDR2: MNHNY, SVGAGI (reference sequence). The CDR3 spans 14 residues, counting both ends. Here the CDR3 reads CASSSSTGRTEAFF.

The chain is built from TRBV2 and TRBJ1-1; D may be TRBD1 (5 bases). Trimming removed 3 bases at V and 1 base at J, with 6 bases between. Per the germline V gene, CDR1 is SNHLY and CDR2 is FYNNEI. The length of the CDR3 is 13 residues. The CDR3 reads CASSDRENTEAFF. CDR3 DNA: TGTGCCAGCAGTGACAGGGAGAACACTGAAGCTTTCTTT.

The chain combines TRBV5-1 with TRBJ2-7; 9 nucleotides align to TRBD2. The CDR3 consists of 15 residues. CDR1 and CDR2 from the germline V gene are SGHRS and YFSETQ. Trimming at V came to 5 bases and at J to 4 bases, leaving 10 bases not matched to a gene. CDR3 DNA sequence: TGCGCCAGCAGGCAAGCCGGGACTAGCCCATACGAGCAGTACTTC. Residues: CASRQAGTSPYEQYF.

V and J are TRBV25-1 and TRBJ2-2, with 9 nucleotides matching TRBD1. The CDR3 contains 18 residues. CDR1 is MGHDK, CDR2 SYGVNS, per germline. V lost 3 bases to trimming and J lost 0 bases; unmatched junction nucleotides: 8. The CDR3 nucleotides are TGTGCCAGCAGTGATCACGTAAACAGGGGGCCGAACACCGGGGAGCTGTTTTTT. It codes for CASSDHVNRGPNTGELFF.

The chain employs TRBV4-2 and TRBJ2-5; D gene uncertain. Germline CDR1 and CDR2: LGHNA and YNFKEQ. Trimming removed 0 bases at V and 1 base at J, with 6 bases between. The CDR3 loop spans 14 amino acids. Written as DNA, the CDR3 is TGTGCCAGCAGCCAAGATAACAGCCAAGAGACCCAGTACTTC. Translation gives CASSQDNSQETQYF.

To note about this clone: The sample holds other DNA sequences that translate to the same CDR3. The chain couples TRBV4-2 to TRBJ1-1, with unresolved D. Trimming stripped 0 bases from V and 1 base from J, with 6 bases between. CDR3 length: 14 residues. Germline V gives CDR1 LGHNA, CDR2 YNFKEQ. The CDR3 DNA sequence: TGTGCCAGCAGCCAAGATCGGAGGAACACTGAAGCTTTCTTT. Protein sequence: CASSQDRRNTEAFF.

This rearrangement joins TRBV4-3 to TRBJ1-4; D is perhaps TRBD1 (6 bases). Trimming cost V 4 bases and J 2 bases, with 14 bases left between them. Per germline, CDR1 LGHNA and CDR2 YSLEER. This CDR3 comprises 16 residues. DNA of the CDR3: TGCGCCAGCAGCCTCAGGGGCGGAGGGACTAATGAAAAACTGTTTTTT. It encodes CASSLRGGGTNEKLFF.

The rearrangement links TRBV7-9 to TRBJ2-1, with D perhaps matching TRBD1 (6 bases). The CDR3 totals 14 residues. V lost 5 bases, J lost 4 bases, and 12 bases lay in between. CDR1 SEHNR and CDR2 FQNEAQ come from the germline V gene (reference sequence). The CDR3 nucleotides are TGTGCCAGCAGCCACTTTCAGGGGTACAATGAGCAGTTCTTC. This encodes CASSHFQGYNEQFF.

This chain joins TRBV28 and TRBJ2-7; 11 nucleotides line up with TRBD2. Trimming removed 7 bases from V and 1 base from J; junction bases left unmatched: 9. The CDR3 loop spans 16 amino acids. Per the germline V gene, CDR1 is MDHEN and CDR2 is SYDVKM. CDR3 DNA: TGTGCCAGCACCTCGGGTCTAGCGGGGGGTTCCTACGAGCAGTACTTC. Translating gives CASTSGLAGGSYEQYF.

In its sample, this clone was seen once. The chain couples TRBV5-1 to TRBJ2-7; 7 bases line up with TRBD2. The trim removed 1 base at V and 5 bases at J, leaving 9 bases unmatched. Germline V lookup: CDR1 SGHRS, CDR2 YFSETQ. The CDR3 is 15 amino acids. The DNA for the CDR3 is TGCGCCAGCAGCTTGAGTGCGGCGGGAGCTCACGAGCAGTACTTC. Its protein product is CASSLSAAGAHEQYF.

The V gene is TRBV7-2, the J gene TRBJ2-1, with TRBD2 identical over 9 bases. This CDR3 region has 17 residues. V was clipped by 2 bases and J by 2 bases; unmatched bases: 7. Germline V gives CDR1 SGHTA, CDR2 FQGNSA. The DNA of the CDR3 is TGTGCCAGCAGCTTACTTGGTAGCGGGGGCCCCTACAATGAGCAGTTCTTC. As protein: CASSLLGSGGPYNEQFF.

This sequence joins TRBV9 and TRBJ2-3; 14 bases are a match to TRBD2. Germline V CDR1 and CDR2: SGDLS, YYNGEE. This CDR3 contains 20 residues. J was trimmed by 0 bases and V by 3 bases; bases with no gene match: 12. The chain's CDR3 is CASSGIGGLAGGGSTDTQYF. In DNA form, the CDR3 reads TGTGCCAGCAGCGGTATCGGAGGACTAGCGGGGGGCGGGAGCACAGATACGCAGTATTTT.

The gene calls are TRBV18 and TRBJ1-2; 7 nucleotides match TRBD1. The V gene end was trimmed by 0 bases and the J gene end by 4 bases; junction bases not matched to a gene: 2. From germline, CDR1 is KGHSH and CDR2 LQKENI. The CDR3 runs 14 residues. CDR3 nucleotides: TGTGCCAGCTCACCACCGGGACAGAGCTATGGCTACACCTTC. Translated, it gives CASSPPGQSYGYTF.

The chain combines TRBV27 with TRBJ1-6, with D hard to call. The CDR3 is 14 residues long. The germline V gene encodes CDR1 MNHEY and CDR2 SMNVEV (reference sequence). Trimming took off 5 bases at V and 2 bases at J, with 7 bases between the two ends. This CDR3 reads CASSMLAYNSPLHF. CDR3 bases: TGTGCCAGCAGTATGCTCGCCTATAATTCACCCCTCCACTTT.

This clone was observed a single time. This sequence joins TRBV12-5 and TRBJ2-1; 8 positions agree with TRBD2. Trimming took 0 bases from V and 5 from J; bases not matched to a gene: 9. Germline CDR1 LGHNT, CDR2 FRNRAP. The CDR3 is 17 residues long. Here the CDR3 reads CASGLVQGLVWDNEQFF. CDR3 DNA: TGTGCTAGTGGTTTGGTACAGGGACTAGTATGGGACAATGAGCAGTTCTTC.

This chain connects TRBV12-3 or TRBV12-4 to TRBJ2-4, with D uncertain. The V gene lost 8 bases and the J gene lost 5 bases, with 13 bases spanning the gap. The CDR3 sequence is 13 residues long. CDR3 region: CASGDAPENIQYF. CDR3 nucleotides: TGTGCCAGCGGCGATGCACCCGAAAACATTCAGTACTTC.

CDR3: CSVEDLRGEGAFF. The CDR3 region has the DNA TGCAGCGTTGAAGATCTGAGGGGGGAGGGAGCTTTCTTT. The chain employs TRBV29-1 and TRBJ1-1; weak D call: TRBD1 (6 bases). CDR1 and CDR2 from the germline V gene are SQVTM and ANQGSEA. V lost 0 bases to trimming and J lost 10 bases, with 15 bases between them. The CDR3 has 13 amino acids.

This clone showed up just once. The chain recombines TRBV5-1 with TRBJ1-2; D is unresolved. Trimming removed 0 bases at V and 4 bases at J, with 10 bases between. CDR1 and CDR2 (germline): SGHRS, YFSETQ. The CDR3 is 14 residues long. CDR3 region: CASSLDGPGYGYTF. DNA of the CDR3: TGCGCCAGCAGCTTGGACGGGCCGGGCTATGGCTACACCTTC.

The chain joins TRBV6-4 to TRBJ1-6, with TRBD1 as a possible D gene (5 bases). The CDR3 sequence is 15 residues long. V lost 0 bases and J 7 bases, leaving 10 bases between the germline ends. Germline V gene lookup returns CDR1 MRHNA and CDR2 SNTAGT. The CDR3 DNA follows: TGTGCCAGCAGTGACTCGGAGGGGACCAATTCACCCCTCCACTTT. Translating gives CASSDSEGTNSPLHF.

J is TRBJ1-5 and V is TRBV29-1; D might be TRBD1 (6 bases). Germline CDR1 and CDR2: SQVTM and ANQGSEA. CDR3 length: 14 amino acids. Trimming took 7 bases from V and 1 from J, leaving 14 bases between them. For the CDR3, the DNA is TGCAGCGCCAGAACAGGGATGAGCAATCAGCCCCAGCATTTT. As protein: CSARTGMSNQPQHF. The full variable domain, its missing parts supplied by reference TRBV29-1 and TRBJ1-5, is SAVISQKPSRDICQRGTSLTIQCQVDSQVTMMFWYRQQPGQSLTLIATANQGSEATYESGFVIDKFPISRPNLTFSTLTVSNMSPEDSSIYLCSARTGMSNQPQHFGDGTRLSIL.